One sample yielded the 9 T cell receptor beta chains listed below, sequenced in a study of T cell responses to AZD1222 COVID-19 vaccine. Profiling relied on immunoSEQ multiplex PCR, and the TCRdb table lists in-frame clones only, not all of them. The sample consists of over 100,000 clones, roughly 91% of them appearing once. The sample here was peripheral blood, taken 28 days after the second AZD1222 dose. These receptors came from an adult who received the AZD1222 COVID-19 vaccine.

This chain connects TRBV7-9 to TRBJ2-5; D remains unclear. Germline assignment: CDR1 SEHNR and CDR2 FQNEAQ (reference sequence). The CDR3 length is 14 residues. V shed 5 bases and J shed 0 bases, with 10 bases lying between them. This chain's CDR3 is CASSHRTHQETQYF. CDR3 bases: TGTGCCAGCAGCCACCGGACCCACCAAGAGACCCAGTACTTC. Supplemented by reference TRBV7-9 and TRBJ2-5, the full variable domain reads DTGVSQNPRHKITKRGQNVTFRCDPISEHNRLYWYRQTLGQGPEFLTYFQNEAQLEKSRLLSDRFSAERPKGSFSTLEIQRTEQGDSAMYLCASSHRTHQETQYFGPGTRLLVL.

The V and J genes are TRBV18 and TRBJ2-2; no definite D call. The CDR3 contains 13 residues. The germline V and J ends were trimmed by 3 bases and 6 bases, with 8 bases remaining between them. Germline lookup yields CDR1 KGHSH and CDR2 LQKENI. CDR3 amino acids: CASSPQSSGELFF. CDR3 in DNA: TGTGCCAGCTCACCCCAATCGTCCGGGGAGCTGTTTTTT.

This chain joins TRBV2 and TRBJ2-7, with 7 bases that match TRBD1. CDR3 length: 14 amino acids. V shed 8 bases and J 9 bases; nucleotides not matched to a gene: 16. CDR1 SNHLY and CDR2 FYNNEI come from the germline V gene. CDR3 region: CASSGRQGFGVQYF. Here the CDR3 DNA reads TGTGCCAGCTCAGGACGACAGGGTTTTGGTGTGCAGTACTTC.

This clone has a single count. The rearrangement joins TRBV20-1 to TRBJ1-2, with D hard to call. The CDR3 sequence is 9 residues long. The V end lost 6 bases, the J end lost 10 bases, and 9 bases lay between the germline ends. Germline V gene lookup returns CDR1 DFQATT and CDR2 SNEGSKA (reference sequence). The CDR3 DNA sequence: TGCAGTGCCCGAGAGACCTACACCTTC. Protein: CSARETYTF.

This rearrangement joins TRBV6-5 to TRBJ1-2, with 7 nucleotides matching TRBD1. V lost 3 bases and J lost 7; bases outside the gene matches: 11. The CDR3 covers 15 residues. Germline V gene lookup returns CDR1 MNHEY and CDR2 SVGAGI. The CDR3 spells CASSYHIKDRPGYTF. CDR3 nucleotide sequence: TGTGCCAGCAGTTATCACATCAAGGACAGGCCTGGCTACACCTTC.

This clone was counted once. The chain uses TRBV4-1 and TRBJ2-2; tentatively, D is TRBD1 (6 bases). V shed 2 bases and J shed 4 bases, with 11 bases lying between them. The CDR3 is made up of 15 amino acids. The germline gives CDR1 MGHRA, CDR2 YSYEKL. The DNA for the CDR3 is TGCGCCAGCAGCCAATCAGGGGCCCTCACCGGGGAGCTGTTTTTT. Translating it yields CASSQSGALTGELFF.

The chain joins TRBV14 to TRBJ2-7; D remains ambiguous. V dropped 4 bases and J dropped 1 base, with 14 bases sitting between them. The CDR3 contains 15 residues. Germline V gene data show CDR1 as SGHDN and CDR2 as FVKESK. The CDR3 protein is CASSPGRWVSYEQYF. As DNA, the CDR3 is TGTGCCAGCAGCCCCGGGCGATGGGTTTCCTACGAGCAGTACTTC.

The J gene is TRBJ2-6, the V gene TRBV14; D possibly corresponds to TRBD2 (5 bases). Trimming stripped 7 bases from V and 3 bases from J, with 10 bases between. This CDR3 has 14 residues. Germline CDR1 is SGHDN and CDR2 is FVKESK. The CDR3 is CASKIGIGANVLTF. The CDR3 bases are TGTGCCAGCAAAATCGGGATTGGGGCCAACGTCCTGACTTTC.

The chain combines TRBV7-8 with TRBJ2-5; no reliable D call. Trimming shortened V by 4 bases and J by 5 bases, and 14 bases separated the two germline ends. Germline V gene data show CDR1 as SGHVS and CDR2 as FQNEAQ. The CDR3 sequence is 14 residues long. CDR3 in DNA: TGTGCCAGCAGCTCTAGGTCACAAGGCGAGACCCAGTACTTC. Its translation is CASSSRSQGETQYF.